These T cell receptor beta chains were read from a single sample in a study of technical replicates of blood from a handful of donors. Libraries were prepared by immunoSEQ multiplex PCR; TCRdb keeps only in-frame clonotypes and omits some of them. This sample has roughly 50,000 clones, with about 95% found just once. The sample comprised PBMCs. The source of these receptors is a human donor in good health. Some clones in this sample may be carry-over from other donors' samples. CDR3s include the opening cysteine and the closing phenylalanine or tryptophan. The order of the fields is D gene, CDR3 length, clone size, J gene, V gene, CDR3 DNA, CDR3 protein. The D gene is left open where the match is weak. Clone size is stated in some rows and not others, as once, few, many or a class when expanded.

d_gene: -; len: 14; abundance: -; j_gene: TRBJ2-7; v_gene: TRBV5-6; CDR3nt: TGTGCCAGCAGCTTGGACCGATCGGCCTACGAGCAGTACTTC; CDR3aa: CASSLDRSAYEQYF
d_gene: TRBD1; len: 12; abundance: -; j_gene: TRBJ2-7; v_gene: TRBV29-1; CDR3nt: TGCAGCGTTGTCAATCCCAGGGGGTTTCGTAACTTC; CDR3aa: CSVVNPRGFRNF
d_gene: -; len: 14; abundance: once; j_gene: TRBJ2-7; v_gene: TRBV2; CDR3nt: TGTGCCAGCAGGGGCAGGGCGCTTTCCTACGAGCAGTACTTC; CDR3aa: CASRGRALSYEQYF
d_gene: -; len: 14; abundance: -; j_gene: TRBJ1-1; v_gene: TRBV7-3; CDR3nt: TGTGCCAGCAGCTCCTCGGGGGGCCTGACTGAAGCTTTCTTT; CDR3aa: CASSSSGGLTEAFF
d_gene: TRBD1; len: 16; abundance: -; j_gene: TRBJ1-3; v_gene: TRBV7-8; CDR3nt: TGTGCCAGCAGCCTCAGGACAGGGCGGACTGGAAACACCATATATTTT; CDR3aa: CASSLRTGRTGNTIYF
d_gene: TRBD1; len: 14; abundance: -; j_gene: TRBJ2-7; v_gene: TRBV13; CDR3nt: TGTGCCAGCAGCTATCGGGACAGGGGTACAGAGCAGTACTTC; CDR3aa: CASSYRDRGTEQYF
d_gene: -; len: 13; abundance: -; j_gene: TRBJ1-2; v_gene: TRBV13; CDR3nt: TGTGCCAGCAGCTTAGGGAGGAACTATGGCTACACCTTC; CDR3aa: CASSLGRNYGYTF
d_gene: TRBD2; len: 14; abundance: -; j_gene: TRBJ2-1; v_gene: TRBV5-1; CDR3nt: TGCGCCAGCAGTACTAGCGGGGGTTACAATGAGCAGTTCTTC; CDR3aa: CASSTSGGYNEQFF
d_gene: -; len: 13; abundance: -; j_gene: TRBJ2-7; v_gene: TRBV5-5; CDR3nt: TGTGCCAGCAGCTTACAGGAGATCTACGAGCAGTACTTC; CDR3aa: CASSLQEIYEQYF
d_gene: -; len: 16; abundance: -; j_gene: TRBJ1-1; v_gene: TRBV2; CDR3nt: TGTGCCAGCAGTACCCGGGACACCAGGGCGGGCACTGAAGCTTTCTTT; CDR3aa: CASSTRDTRAGTEAFF
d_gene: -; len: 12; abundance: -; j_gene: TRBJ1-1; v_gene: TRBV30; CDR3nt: TGTGCCTGGAGTGTGGAGGGTCGAGAAGCTTTCTTT; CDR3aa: CAWSVEGREAFF
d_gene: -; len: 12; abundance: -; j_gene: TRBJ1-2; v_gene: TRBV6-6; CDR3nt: TGTGCCCTTTACTCCGAGGACTATGGCTACACCTTC; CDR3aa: CALYSEDYGYTF
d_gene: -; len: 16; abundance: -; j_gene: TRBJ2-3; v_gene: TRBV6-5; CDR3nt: TGTGCCAGCAGTTACTCGGGACTCGTCCAGGGAGGTACGCAGTATTTT; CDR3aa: CASSYSGLVQGGTQYF
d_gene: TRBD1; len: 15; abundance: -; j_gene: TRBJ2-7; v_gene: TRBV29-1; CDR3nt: TGCAGCGTTCTAAGCCAGGACAGGGGGTATTACGAGCAGTACTTC; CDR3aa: CSVLSQDRGYYEQYF
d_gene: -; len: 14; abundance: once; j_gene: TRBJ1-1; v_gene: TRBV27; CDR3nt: TGTGCCAGCAGTACCTCCGGGGGGGCAGCGAAAGCTTTCTTT; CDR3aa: CASSTSGGAAKAFF
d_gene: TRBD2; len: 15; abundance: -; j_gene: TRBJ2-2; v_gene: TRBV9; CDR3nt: TGTGCCAGCACTCGGGGGGGGGACCCACGGGGGGAGCTGTTTTTT; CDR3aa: CASTRGGDPRGELFF